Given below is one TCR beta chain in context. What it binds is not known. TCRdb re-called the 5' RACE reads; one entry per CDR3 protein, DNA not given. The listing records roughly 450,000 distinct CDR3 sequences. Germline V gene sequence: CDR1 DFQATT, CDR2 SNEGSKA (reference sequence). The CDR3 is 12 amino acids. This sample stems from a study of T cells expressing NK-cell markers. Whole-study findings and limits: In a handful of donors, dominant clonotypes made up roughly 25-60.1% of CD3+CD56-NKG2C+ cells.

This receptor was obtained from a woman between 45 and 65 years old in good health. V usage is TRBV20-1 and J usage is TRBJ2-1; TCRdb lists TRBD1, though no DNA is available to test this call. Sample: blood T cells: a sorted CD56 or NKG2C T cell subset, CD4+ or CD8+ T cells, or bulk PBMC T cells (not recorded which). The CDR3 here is CSATPGPNEQFF.